What follows is one TCR beta chain and its context. V shed 2 bases and J shed 4 bases, with 6 bases lying between them. Germline loops: CDR1 MNHNS, CDR2 SASEGT. The CDR3 runs to 13 residues. This record belongs to a study of blood T cell repertoires in COVID-19. About the study: Nucleic acid was either cDNA or gDNA, and it came from T cells, B-cell-depleted T cells, or PBMCs.

The table came from immunoSEQ multiplex PCR; TCRdb's copy has only in-frame clones and leaves some out. This sample has fewer than 250,000 clones, with 70% to 90% found just once. Grouping used clinical history reported by participants in a survey and questionnaire. This chain links TRBV6-1 with TRBJ1-5; no firm D call. The TCR originated in a young man who had recovered from COVID-19. Input material: PBMCs or T cells enriched from blood (not recorded which). CDR3: CASSESRNQPQHF. In DNA, the CDR3 is TGTGCCAGCAGTGAAAGTCGGAATCAGCCCCAGCATTTT.